This TCR beta chain was captured in a study of PD-L1 blockade in urothelial cancer. Study-wide context: Patients took up atezolizumab around 2014 at 1,200 mg intravenously every 3 weeks. A median blood sample held approximately 150,000 T cells and tens of thousands of unique TCRs.

V shed 6 bases, J shed 6 bases, and the junction held 9 bases outside the gene matches. Germline CDR1 is SGHTA and CDR2 is FQGNSA. The CDR3 contains 15 residues. With regard to this clone: Its specificity is not known.

The study's findings and limits: Larger 3-week expansion of tumor-associated blood clones was seen in durable-benefit patients.

TCR analog templates of synthetic origin were spiked into each PCR. Assay: immunoSEQ multiplex PCR; the TCRdb copy retains only in-frame clones and omits some. Among 85,000 to 100,000 clones listed, around 87% were seen once. Time point here: pretreatment peripheral blood. This chain joins TRBV7-2 and TRBJ2-1; 9 bases line up with TRBD2. The material was PBMCs, obtained around atezolizumab (anti-PD-L1) treatment. The origin of this receptor is a man in his 60s with urothelial cancer. CDR3 region: CASSLGTSRGNEQFF. Written as DNA, the CDR3 is TGTGCCAGCAGTCTAGGGACTAGCAGGGGCAATGAGCAGTTCTTC.